The 3 T cell receptor beta chains reported below all come from one sample, sequenced in a study of blood T cell repertoires in COVID-19. The protocol was immunoSEQ multiplex PCR, while the TCRdb copy is restricted to in-frame clones and leaves out a portion. The table includes 300,000 to 400,000 clones, around 87% detected once. The sequenced material came from peripheral blood. These receptors came from a woman aged 45 to 65 who had recovered from COVID-19.

The J gene is TRBJ2-1, the V gene TRBV20-1, with no clear D. V lost 2 bases and J lost 9, with 8 bases in between. Germline values: CDR1 DFQATT, CDR2 SNEGSKA (reference sequence). The CDR3 extends over 11 amino acids. The CDR3 DNA sequence: TGCAGTGCTAGAAAGACGGGTGAGCAGTTCTTC. Amino acids: CSARKTGEQFF.

The rearrangement joins TRBV7-9 to TRBJ2-1; 7 nucleotides agree with TRBD2. The germline V gene encodes CDR1 SEHNR and CDR2 FQNEAQ (reference sequence). V was clipped by 9 bases and J by 6 bases; unmatched bases: 5. This CDR3 spans 12 amino acids. The CDR3 spells CARSGGSNEQFF. As DNA, the CDR3 is TGTGCCAGATCGGGCGGGAGCAATGAGCAGTTCTTC.

This rearrangement joins TRBV30 to TRBJ1-6; no clear D gene. There are 15 residues in the CDR3. In germline, CDR1 is GTSNPN, CDR2 SVGIG (reference sequence). V was pared by 3 bases and J by 3 bases, with 12 bases between. The CDR3 sequence is CAWSREAGYNSPLHF. CDR3 DNA: TGTGCCTGGAGCCGGGAGGCAGGCTATAATTCACCCCTCCACTTT. Based on the CDR3 plus reference TRBV30 and TRBJ1-6, the full variable domain is SQTIHQWPATLVQPVGSPLSLECTVEGTSNPNLYWYRQAAGRGLQLLFYSVGIGQISSEVPQNLSASRPQDRQFILSSKKLLLSDSGFYLCAWSREAGYNSPLHFGNGTRLTVT.